One and the same sample provided the 23 T cell receptor beta chains below, sequenced in a study of blood T cell repertoires in COVID-19. Repertoires were generated with immunoSEQ multiplex PCR, while TCRdb's copy carries only in-frame clones and drops some. The sample lists more than 95,000 clones, 86% occurring once. Sequencing was done on a sample of peripheral blood. The receptors were gathered from a man between 70 and 80 years old who had recovered from COVID-19.

This chain connects TRBV29-1 to TRBJ2-3, with TRBD2 identical over 16 bases. This CDR3 has 18 amino acids. The V segment lost 2 bases and the J segment 0 bases; nucleotides outside the gene matches: 5. Germline loops: CDR1 SQVTM, CDR2 ANQGSEA. The CDR3 sequence: CSVERGTSGGASTDTQYF. CDR3 nucleotides: TGCAGCGTTGAACGTGGGACTAGCGGGGGGGCTAGCACAGATACGCAGTATTTT.

This chain links TRBV7-3 with TRBJ1-1; maybe TRBD1 (5 bases). The CDR3 runs 16 residues. Germline V gene sequence: CDR1 SGHTA, CDR2 FQGTGA. Trimming left V 1 base short and J 2 bases short, with 14 bases between. The CDR3 region has the DNA TGTGCCAGCAGCTTAAGGCCAGGCAGGGTAAACACTGAAGCTTTCTTT. Protein product: CASSLRPGRVNTEAFF.

In this sample, this clone turned up a few times. The genes are TRBV5-1 and TRBJ2-2; 8 nucleotides agree with TRBD1. CDR3 length: 15 residues. The germline V gene encodes CDR1 SGHRS and CDR2 YFSETQ. The trim removed 4 bases at V and 3 bases at J, leaving 5 bases unmatched. In nucleotides, the CDR3 is TGCGCCAGCAGCCCGGGGACAGGACACACCGGGGAGCTGTTTTTT. Translating gives CASSPGTGHTGELFF.

This sequence joins TRBV4-2 and TRBJ1-1, with D tentatively TRBD1 (5 bases). There are 14 residues in the CDR3. V lost 4 bases to trimming and J lost 10 bases, with 19 bases between them. Germline values: CDR1 LGHNA, CDR2 YNFKEQ. The CDR3 coding sequence is TGTGCCAGCAGCCGCGACCCACAGGTCCTCGGAGCTTTCTTT. Its translation is CASSRDPQVLGAFF.

This chain links TRBV5-1 with TRBJ2-1, with a tentative D call TRBD1 (6 bases). Trimming left V 2 bases short and J 3 bases short, with 12 bases between. The V gene's germline CDR1 is SGHRS and CDR2 YFSETQ. The CDR3 is made up of 15 amino acids. The DNA of the CDR3 is TGCGCCAGCAGCTTCGATGGCAGGGGCTACAATGAGCAGTTCTTC. This translates into CASSFDGRGYNEQFF.

V usage is TRBV9 and J usage is TRBJ2-3; D gene unclear. Germline CDR1 SGDLS, CDR2 YYNGEE. This CDR3 has 14 amino acids. Deletions cut 0 bases from V and 2 bases from J, with 7 bases between. Here the CDR3 DNA reads TGTGCCAGCAGCGTAGATGCGCTCACAGATACGCAGTATTTT. It yields the protein CASSVDALTDTQYF. The full variable domain, completed using reference TRBV9 and TRBJ2-3, is DSGVTQTPKHLITATGQRVTLRCSPRSGDLSVYWYQQSLDQGLQFLIQYYNGEERAKGNILERFSAQQFPDLHSELNLSSLELGDSALYFCASSVDALTDTQYFGPGTRLTVL.

This chain links TRBV4-1 with TRBJ2-1; no definite D call. From germline, CDR1 is MGHRA and CDR2 YSYEKL. Trimming left V 0 bases short and J 9 bases short, with 6 bases between. The CDR3 is 12 residues long. DNA of the CDR3: TGCGCCAGCAGCCAAGATATATTTGAGCAGTTCTTC. Its protein is CASSQDIFEQFF.

This clone was observed a single time. The chain is built from TRBV7-9 and TRBJ2-7; weak D call: TRBD2 (6 bases). Per germline, CDR1 SEHNR and CDR2 FQNEAQ (reference sequence). The CDR3 is 14 amino acids. V was trimmed by 5 bases and J by 3 bases, leaving 14 bases between them. CDR3 DNA sequence: TGTGCCAGCAGCACGACCGGAGGGGACTACGAGCAGTACTTC. Its protein product is CASSTTGGDYEQYF.

The chain has TRBV10-3 and TRBJ2-1; 9 positions match TRBD2. The CDR3 has 14 residues. Germline loops: CDR1 ENHRY, CDR2 SYGVKD. V lost 8 bases to trimming and J lost 9 bases; unmatched junction nucleotides: 11. The CDR3 region is CAIGTTSGGSEQFF. The CDR3 coding sequence is TGTGCCATCGGAACGACTAGCGGTGGGAGTGAGCAGTTCTTC.

This clone was observed once. The rearrangement joins TRBV10-3 to TRBJ1-2; 7 positions match TRBD1. Germline V CDR1 and CDR2: ENHRY, SYGVKD. V trimming: 3 bases; J trimming: 8 bases; junction bases outside the gene matches: 6. CDR3 length: 13 amino acids. As DNA, the CDR3 is TGTGCCATCAGTGACAGGGGGGTGGGAGGCTACACCTTC. Protein product: CAISDRGVGGYTF.

V usage is TRBV6-5 and J usage is TRBJ2-7, with TRBD1 matching 8 bases. The CDR3 contains 14 residues. The ends lost 3 bases at V and 2 bases at J; junction bases unmatched: 3. Germline loops: CDR1 MNHEY, CDR2 SVGAGI. The CDR3 here is CASSYDRGTYEQYF. DNA of the CDR3: TGTGCCAGCAGTTATGACAGGGGTACCTACGAGCAGTACTTC.

The V gene is TRBV6-5, the J gene TRBJ2-2; TRBD2 might be the D (5 bases). The length of the CDR3 is 12 residues. The ends were cut back, 5 bases at V and 8 bases at J, with 9 bases in the middle. Germline V lookup: CDR1 MNHEY, CDR2 SVGAGI. The CDR3 nucleotides are TGTGCCAGCAGTCGGGGTAGGGGGGAGCTGTTTTTT. Encoded protein: CASSRGRGELFF.

A remark on this clone: Different DNA sequences within this sample yield the same CDR3. V and J are TRBV5-4 and TRBJ2-3; 9 bases map to TRBD2. CDR1 is SGHNT and CDR2 is YYREEE in the germline V gene (reference sequence). The CDR3 sequence is 15 residues long. J gave up 0 bases and V 3 bases, and 2 bases lay outside the gene matches. CDR3 in amino acids: CASSSTSGSTDTQYF. CDR3 in DNA: TGTGCCAGCAGCTCCACTAGCGGGAGCACAGATACGCAGTATTTT.

The chain uses TRBV6-5 and TRBJ1-2, with D tentatively TRBD1 (6 bases). CDR1 is MNHEY, CDR2 SVGAGI, per germline. The CDR3 runs to 12 residues. Trimming stripped 7 bases from V and 4 bases from J, with 10 bases between. The CDR3 nucleotides read TGTGCCAGCAAGGACAGTCGCTATGGCTACACCTTC. It encodes CASKDSRYGYTF.

The V gene is TRBV7-3, the J gene TRBJ2-2; D unresolved. Trimming removed 5 bases at V and 7 bases at J, with 14 bases between. The CDR3 totals 14 residues. The germline CDR1 and CDR2 sequences are SGHTA and FQGTGA. The CDR3 protein is CASSPSRSGGELFF. CDR3 coding DNA: TGTGCCAGCAGCCCCTCCCGATCCGGCGGGGAGCTGTTTTTT.

The CDR3 region is CASSVAAGYTDTQYF. The DNA for the CDR3 is TGTGCCAGCAGCGTAGCCGCAGGGTACACAGATACGCAGTATTTT. The chain joins TRBV9 to TRBJ2-3; D might be TRBD1 (5 bases). The CDR3 has 15 residues. CDR1 and CDR2 from the germline V gene are SGDLS and YYNGEE. V shed 0 bases and J shed 2 bases, with 10 bases lying between them.

This clone was detected only a few times. This chain uses TRBV7-2 with TRBJ1-3; D perhaps matches TRBD1 (5 bases). CDR3 length: 16 residues. Trimming took 6 bases from V and 0 from J, leaving 15 bases between them. The germline V gene has CDR1 SGHTA and CDR2 FQGNSA. CDR3: CASRPPGLLSGNTIYF. As DNA, the CDR3 is TGTGCCAGCAGGCCACCGGGACTCCTCTCTGGAAACACCATATATTTT.

The rearrangement joins TRBV7-2 to TRBJ1-6; D remains unclear. CDR3 size: 15 residues. V was pared by 5 bases and J by 8 bases, with 16 bases between. The germline V gene has CDR1 SGHTA and CDR2 FQGNSA. The CDR3 protein is CASSLVANADSPLHF. For the CDR3, the DNA is TGTGCCAGCAGCCTCGTCGCCAATGCGGATTCACCCCTCCACTTT.

This clone appeared once. The chain links TRBV5-1 to TRBJ2-1; possible D gene TRBD1, 6 bases. The length of the CDR3 is 15 residues. With 3 bases removed from V and 4 bases from J, the gap between germline ends came to 14 bases. In germline, CDR1 is SGHRS, CDR2 YFSETQ. CDR3 protein: CASSYRQVRYNEQFF. Here the CDR3 DNA reads TGCGCCAGCAGCTACCGACAGGTACGATACAATGAGCAGTTCTTC.

The chain recombines TRBV6-5 with TRBJ1-1; D perhaps matches TRBD1 (5 bases). Germline-derived CDR1 and CDR2 are MNHEY and SVGAGI. V was shortened by 3 bases and J by 3 bases, with 8 bases between the two germline ends. The CDR3 is 13 residues long. The CDR3 loop is CASSYGGDTEAFF. The CDR3 DNA follows: TGTGCCAGCAGTTATGGGGGGGACACTGAAGCTTTCTTT.

This clone was detected only once. The chain links TRBV2 to TRBJ1-2; 9 bases agree with TRBD1. Germline lookup yields CDR1 SNHLY and CDR2 FYNNEI. V lost 5 bases to trimming and J lost 5 bases; unmatched junction nucleotides: 6. The CDR3 is made up of 14 amino acids. CDR3 sequence reads: CASSPGTGWYGYTF. In nucleotides, the CDR3 is TGTGCCAGCAGTCCCGGGACAGGGTGGTATGGCTACACCTTC.

This chain links TRBV4-2 with TRBJ2-3, with D maybe TRBD2 (6 bases). The CDR3 covers 15 residues. Germline V gene sequence: CDR1 LGHNA, CDR2 YNFKEQ. V was shortened by 4 bases and J by 0 bases, with 11 bases between the two germline ends. The CDR3 sequence is CASSLSRGSTDTQYF. The CDR3 region has the DNA TGTGCCAGCAGCCTGTCCCGGGGGAGCACAGATACGCAGTATTTT.

The V gene is TRBV7-2, the J gene TRBJ1-2; D may be TRBD1 (6 bases). The V gene lost 2 bases and the J gene lost 8 bases, with 18 bases spanning the gap. Germline CDR1 SGHTA, CDR2 FQGNSA. This CDR3 comprises 15 residues. CDR3 nucleotide sequence: TGTGCCAGCAGCTTAACTACCGGGACAACCGCCGGCTACACCTTC. This encodes CASSLTTGTTAGYTF.